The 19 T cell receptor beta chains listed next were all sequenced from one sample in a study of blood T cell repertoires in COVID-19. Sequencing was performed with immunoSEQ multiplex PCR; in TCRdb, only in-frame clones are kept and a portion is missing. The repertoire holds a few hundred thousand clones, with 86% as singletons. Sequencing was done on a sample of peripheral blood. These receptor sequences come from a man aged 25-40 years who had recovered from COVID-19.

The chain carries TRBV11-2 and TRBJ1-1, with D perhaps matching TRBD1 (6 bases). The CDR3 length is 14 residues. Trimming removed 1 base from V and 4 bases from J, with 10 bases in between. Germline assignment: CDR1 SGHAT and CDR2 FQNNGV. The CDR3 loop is CASSLGGGGTEAFF. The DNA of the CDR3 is TGTGCCAGCAGCTTAGGAGGGGGGGGCACTGAAGCTTTCTTT.

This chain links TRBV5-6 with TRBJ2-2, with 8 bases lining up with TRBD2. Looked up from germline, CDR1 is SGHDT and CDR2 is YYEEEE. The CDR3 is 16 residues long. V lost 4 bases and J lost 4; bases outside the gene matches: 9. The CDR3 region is CASSRRAGGPTGELFF. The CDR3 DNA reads TGTGCCAGCAGCCGCCGCGCGGGGGGCCCCACCGGGGAGCTGTTTTTT.

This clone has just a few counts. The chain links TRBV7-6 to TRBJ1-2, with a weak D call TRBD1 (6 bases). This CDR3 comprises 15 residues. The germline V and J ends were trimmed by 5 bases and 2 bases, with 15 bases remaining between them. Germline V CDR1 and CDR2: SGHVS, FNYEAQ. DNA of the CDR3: TGTGCCAGCAGCCAAACGGGGGGCGCCAACTATGGCTACACCTTC. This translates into CASSQTGGANYGYTF. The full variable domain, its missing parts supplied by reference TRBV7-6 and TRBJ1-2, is GAGVSQSPRYKVTKRGQDVALRCDPISGHVSLYWYRQALGQGPEFLTYFNYEAQQDKSGLPNDRFSAERPEGSISTLTIQRTEQRDSAMYRCASSQTGGANYGYTFGSGTRLTVV.

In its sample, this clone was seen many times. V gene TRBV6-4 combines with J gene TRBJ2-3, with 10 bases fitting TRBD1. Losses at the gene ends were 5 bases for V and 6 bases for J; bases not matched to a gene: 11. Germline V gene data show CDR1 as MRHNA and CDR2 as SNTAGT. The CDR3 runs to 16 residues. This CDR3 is CASSQAGTGDVDTQYF. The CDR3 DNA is TGTGCCAGCAGTCAGGCCGGGACAGGGGACGTCGATACGCAGTATTTT.

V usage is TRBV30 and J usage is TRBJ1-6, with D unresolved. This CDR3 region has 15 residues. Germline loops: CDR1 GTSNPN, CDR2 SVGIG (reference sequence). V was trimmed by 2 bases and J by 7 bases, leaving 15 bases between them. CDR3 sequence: CAWSREDLRNSPLHF. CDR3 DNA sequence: TGTGCCTGGAGTAGGGAGGATCTAAGGAATTCACCCCTCCACTTT.

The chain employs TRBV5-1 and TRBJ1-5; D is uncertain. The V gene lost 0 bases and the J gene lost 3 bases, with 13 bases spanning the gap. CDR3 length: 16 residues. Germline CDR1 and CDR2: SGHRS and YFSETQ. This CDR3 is CASSLGEGGNNQPQHF. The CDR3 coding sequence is TGCGCCAGCAGCTTGGGGGAAGGAGGGAACAATCAGCCCCAGCATTTT. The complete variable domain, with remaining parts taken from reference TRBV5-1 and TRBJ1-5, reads KAGVTQTPRYLIKTRGQQVTLSCSPISGHRSVSWYQQTPGQGLQFLFEYFSETQRNKGNFPGRFSGRQFSNSRSEMNVSTLELGDSALYLCASSLGEGGNNQPQHFGDGTRLSIL.

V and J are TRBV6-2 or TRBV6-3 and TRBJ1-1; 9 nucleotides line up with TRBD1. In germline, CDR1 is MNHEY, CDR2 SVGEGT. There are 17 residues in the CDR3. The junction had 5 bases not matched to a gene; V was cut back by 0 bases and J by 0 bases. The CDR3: CASSYSATGGMNTEAFF. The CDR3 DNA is TGTGCCAGCAGTTACTCGGCGACAGGGGGGATGAACACTGAAGCTTTCTTT.

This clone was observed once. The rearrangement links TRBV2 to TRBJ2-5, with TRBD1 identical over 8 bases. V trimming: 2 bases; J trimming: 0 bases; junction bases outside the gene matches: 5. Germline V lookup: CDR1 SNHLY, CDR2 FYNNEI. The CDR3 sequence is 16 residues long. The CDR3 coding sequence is TGTGCCAGCAGTGAACGGGACAGGATGTACCAAGAGACCCAGTACTTC. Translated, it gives CASSERDRMYQETQYF.

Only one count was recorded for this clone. The CDR3 loop reads CASSPDWTDTDTQYF. CDR3 sequence (DNA): TGTGCCAGCTCACCCGATTGGACAGACACAGATACGCAGTATTTT. The J gene is TRBJ2-3, the V gene TRBV18; perhaps TRBD1 as D (6 bases). Trimming cost V 3 bases and J 2 bases, with 12 bases left between them. Germline CDR1 and CDR2: KGHSH and LQKENI. This CDR3 region has 15 residues.

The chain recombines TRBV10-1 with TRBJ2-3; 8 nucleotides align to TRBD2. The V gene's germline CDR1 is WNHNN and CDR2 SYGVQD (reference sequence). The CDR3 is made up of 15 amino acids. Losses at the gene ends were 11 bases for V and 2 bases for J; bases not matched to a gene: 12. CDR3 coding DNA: TGCGCCGTCGCCGGGGAGCGGGGGCTCACAGATACGCAGTATTTT. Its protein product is CAVAGERGLTDTQYF.

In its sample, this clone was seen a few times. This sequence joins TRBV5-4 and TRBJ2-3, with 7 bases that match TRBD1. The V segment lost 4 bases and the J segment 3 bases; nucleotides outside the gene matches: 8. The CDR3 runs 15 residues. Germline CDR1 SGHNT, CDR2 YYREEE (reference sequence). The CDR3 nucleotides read TGTGCCAGCAGCCCAGGGGGTACTGAGACAGATACGCAGTATTTT. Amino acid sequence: CASSPGGTETDTQYF.

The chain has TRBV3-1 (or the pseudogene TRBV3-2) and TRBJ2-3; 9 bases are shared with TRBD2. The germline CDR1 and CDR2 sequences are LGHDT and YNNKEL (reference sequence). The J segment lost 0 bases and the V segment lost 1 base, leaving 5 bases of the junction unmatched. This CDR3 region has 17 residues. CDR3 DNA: TGTGCCAGCAGCCAAGTTGTTCTAGCGGGAAGCACAGATACGCAGTATTTT. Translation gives CASSQVVLAGSTDTQYF.

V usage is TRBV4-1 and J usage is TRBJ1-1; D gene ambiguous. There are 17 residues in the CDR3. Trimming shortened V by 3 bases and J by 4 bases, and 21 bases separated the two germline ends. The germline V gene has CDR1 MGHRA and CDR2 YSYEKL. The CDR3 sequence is CASSHHLLSSPGTEAFF. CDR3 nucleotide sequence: TGCGCCAGCAGCCATCACTTATTGAGTAGCCCGGGCACTGAAGCTTTCTTT.

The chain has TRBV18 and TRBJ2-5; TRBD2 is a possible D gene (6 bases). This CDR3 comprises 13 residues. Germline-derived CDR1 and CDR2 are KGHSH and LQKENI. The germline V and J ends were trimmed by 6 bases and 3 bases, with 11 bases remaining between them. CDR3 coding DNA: TGTGCCAGCTCCGGGGGAGCAAAAGAGACCCAGTACTTC. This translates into CASSGGAKETQYF.

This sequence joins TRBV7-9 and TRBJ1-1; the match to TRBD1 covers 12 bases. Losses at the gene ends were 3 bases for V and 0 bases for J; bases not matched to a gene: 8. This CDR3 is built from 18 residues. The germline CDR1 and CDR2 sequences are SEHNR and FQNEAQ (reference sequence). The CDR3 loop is CASSFRTGQGAMNTEAFF. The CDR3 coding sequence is TGTGCCAGCAGCTTTAGGACGGGACAGGGGGCCATGAACACTGAAGCTTTCTTT.

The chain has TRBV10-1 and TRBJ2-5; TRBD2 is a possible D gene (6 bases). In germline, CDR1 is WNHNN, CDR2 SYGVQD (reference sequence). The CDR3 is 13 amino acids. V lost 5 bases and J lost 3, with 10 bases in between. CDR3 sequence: CASSPGDKETQYF. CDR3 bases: TGCGCCAGCAGTCCGGGGGATAAAGAGACCCAGTACTTC.

The CDR3 loop is CASSLPPRVTGELFF. The CDR3 nucleotides read TGTGCCAGCAGCTTACCCCCCAGGGTCACCGGGGAGCTGTTTTTT. The rearrangement links TRBV7-2 to TRBJ2-2; tentative D call: TRBD1 (5 bases). The V end was cut by 2 bases, the J end by 4 bases, with 11 bases between. The germline gives CDR1 SGHTA, CDR2 FQGNSA. This CDR3 spans 15 amino acids.

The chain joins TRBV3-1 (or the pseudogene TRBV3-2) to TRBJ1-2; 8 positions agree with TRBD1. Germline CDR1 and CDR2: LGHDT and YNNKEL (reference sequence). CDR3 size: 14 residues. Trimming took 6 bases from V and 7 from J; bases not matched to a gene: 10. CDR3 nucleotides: TGTGCCAGCAGTCCCCGGGACAGGAAACGTGGCTACACCTTC. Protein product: CASSPRDRKRGYTF.

CDR3 nucleotide sequence: TGTGCCAGCTCACCTACAGCTGGGGGAAACACCATATATTTT. It encodes CASSPTAGGNTIYF. This chain uses TRBV18 with TRBJ1-3; D is uncertain. This CDR3 spans 14 amino acids. Germline assignment: CDR1 KGHSH and CDR2 LQKENI. V was clipped by 3 bases and J by 4 bases, with 10 bases between them.